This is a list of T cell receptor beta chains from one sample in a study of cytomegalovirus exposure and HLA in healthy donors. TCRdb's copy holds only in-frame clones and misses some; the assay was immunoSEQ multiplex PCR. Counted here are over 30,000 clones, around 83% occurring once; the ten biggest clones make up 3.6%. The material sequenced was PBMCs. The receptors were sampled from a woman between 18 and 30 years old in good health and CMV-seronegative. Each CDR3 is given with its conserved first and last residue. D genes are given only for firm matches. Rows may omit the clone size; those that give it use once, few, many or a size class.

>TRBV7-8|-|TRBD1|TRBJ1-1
CASTTGVGAFF
TGTGCCAGCACCACAGGGGTCGGAGCTTTCTTT
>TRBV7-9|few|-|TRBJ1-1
CASHMNTEAFF
TGTGCCAGCCACATGAACACTGAAGCTTTCTTT
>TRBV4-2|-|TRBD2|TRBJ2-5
CASSQALAGQETQYF
TGTGCCAGCAGCCAAGCTCTAGCGGGGCAAGAGACCCAGTACTTC
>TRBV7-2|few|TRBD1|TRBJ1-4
CASSVPGQGDEKLFF
TGTGCCAGCAGCGTTCCGGGACAGGGGGATGAAAAACTGTTTTTT
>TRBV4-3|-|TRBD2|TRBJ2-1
CASSGSRGTGNEQFF
TGCGCCAGCAGCGGCTCGCGGGGGACCGGAAATGAGCAGTTCTTC
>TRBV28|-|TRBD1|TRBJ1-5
CASSQDREGQPQHF
TGTGCCAGCAGCCAGGACAGGGAAGGTCAGCCCCAGCATTTT
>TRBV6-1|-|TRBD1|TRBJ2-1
CASRDRGNEQFF
TGTGCCAGCAGGGACAGGGGCAATGAGCAGTTCTTC
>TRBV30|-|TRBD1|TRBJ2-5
CAWSVPDRGGETQYF
TGTGCCTGGAGTGTCCCGGACAGGGGCGGAGAGACCCAGTACTTC
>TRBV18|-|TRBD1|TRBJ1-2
CASSPVGTGYGYTF
TGTGCCAGCTCACCCGTTGGGACAGGCTATGGCTACACCTTC
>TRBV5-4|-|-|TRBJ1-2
CASSNHETGNYGYPF
TGTGCCAGCAGCAACCATGAGACAGGCAACTATGGCTACCCCTTC
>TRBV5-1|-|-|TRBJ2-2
CASSLDRPSAGELFF
TGCGCCAGCAGCTTGGACAGGCCTTCGGCCGGGGAGCTGTTTTTT
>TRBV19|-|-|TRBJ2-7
CASNEGNEQYF
TGTGCCAGTAATGAGGGTAACGAGCAGTACTTC
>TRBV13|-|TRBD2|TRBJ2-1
CASSLGLALYEQFF
TGTGCCAGCAGCCTGGGACTAGCTTTGTATGAGCAGTTCTTC
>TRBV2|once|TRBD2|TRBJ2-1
CASSHLSSGGAIYEQFF
TGTGCCAGCAGCCATCTCTCTAGCGGGGGGGCCATTTATGAGCAGTTCTTC
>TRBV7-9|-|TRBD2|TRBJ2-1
CASSSKGLAETYNEQFF
TGTGCCAGCAGCTCAAAGGGACTAGCGGAGACCTACAATGAGCAGTTCTTC
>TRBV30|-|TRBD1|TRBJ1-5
CAWSRTGPIDQPQHF
TGTGCCTGGAGCCGGACAGGGCCCATCGATCAGCCCCAGCATTTT
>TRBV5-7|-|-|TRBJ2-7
CASTAGCGYF
TGTGCCAGCACAGCTGGGTGCGGGTACTTC
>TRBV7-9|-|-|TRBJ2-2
CASSPGGTGELFF
TGTGCCAGCAGCCCAGGGGGGACCGGGGAGCTGTTTTTT
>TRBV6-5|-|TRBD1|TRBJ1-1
CASSYSTGGITEAFF
TGTGCCAGCAGTTACTCGACAGGGGGGATAACTGAAGCTTTCTTT
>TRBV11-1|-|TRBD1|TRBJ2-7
CASSGWDSPYEQYF
TGTGCCAGCAGCGGGTGGGACAGCCCCTACGAGCAGTACTTC
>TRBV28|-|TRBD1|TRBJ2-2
CAIQETGGSGSGELFF
TGTGCCATCCAAGAGACAGGGGGCTCCGGTAGCGGGGAGCTGTTTTTT
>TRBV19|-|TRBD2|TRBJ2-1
CASTSGKAMDYNEQFF
TGTGCCAGTACTAGCGGGAAGGCTATGGACTACAATGAGCAGTTCTTC
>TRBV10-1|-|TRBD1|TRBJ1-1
CAIPDRGPEAFF
TGCGCCATTCCGGACAGGGGGCCTGAAGCTTTCTTT
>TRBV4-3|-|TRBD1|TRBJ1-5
CASSLQRGTGDQPQHF
TGCGCCAGCAGCCTTCAAAGGGGGACAGGGGATCAGCCCCAGCATTTT
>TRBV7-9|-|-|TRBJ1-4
CASSGTLNEKLFF
TGTGCCAGCTCCGGGACATTGAATGAAAAACTGTTTTTT
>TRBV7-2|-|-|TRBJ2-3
CASSPPGLHTQYF
TGTGCCAGCAGCCCGCCCGGACTCCATACGCAGTATTTT
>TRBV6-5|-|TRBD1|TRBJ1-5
CASSYTGGPNQPQHF
TGTGCCAGCAGTTACACAGGGGGCCCGAACCAGCCCCAGCATTTT
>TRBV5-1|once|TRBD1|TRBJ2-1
CASSLGTANEQFF
TGCGCCAGCAGCTTAGGGACAGCCAATGAGCAGTTCTTC
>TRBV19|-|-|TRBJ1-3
CASSEGLNPGGNTIYF
TGTGCCAGTAGTGAGGGCCTTAATCCGGGAGGAAACACCATATATTTT
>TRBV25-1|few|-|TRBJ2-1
CASSDPGSTLHEQFF
TGTGCCAGCAGTGACCCCGGTTCCACCTTACATGAGCAGTTCTTC
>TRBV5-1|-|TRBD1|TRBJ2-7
CASNPTGDAYEQYF
TGCGCCAGCAACCCGACAGGGGACGCCTACGAGCAGTACTTC
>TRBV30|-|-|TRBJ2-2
CAWTEGAPTGELFF
TGTGCCTGGACGGAAGGGGCGCCCACCGGGGAGCTGTTTTTT
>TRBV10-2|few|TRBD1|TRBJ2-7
CASSGGQGAVTYEQYF
TGCGCCAGCAGTGGAGGACAGGGGGCCGTCACCTACGAGCAGTACTTC
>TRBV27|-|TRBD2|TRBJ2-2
CASMRGGLADTGELFF
TGTGCCAGCATGAGGGGTGGGCTAGCGGACACCGGGGAGCTGTTTTTT
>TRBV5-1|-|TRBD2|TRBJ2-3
CASTLLAGESLDTQYF
TGCGCCAGCACCCTCTTAGCGGGGGAGAGTCTGGATACGCAGTATTTT
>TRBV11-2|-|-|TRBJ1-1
CASSLSHGEVNTEAFF
TGTGCCAGCAGCTTATCGCACGGGGAGGTGAACACTGAAGCTTTCTTT
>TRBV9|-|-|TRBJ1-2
CASSVGAPGGGYTF
TGTGCCAGCAGCGTAGGGGCCCCGGGGGGCGGCTACACCTTC
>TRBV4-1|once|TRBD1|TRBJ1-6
CASSLQTGDNSPLHF
TGCGCCAGCAGCCTACAGACAGGGGATAATTCACCCCTCCACTTT
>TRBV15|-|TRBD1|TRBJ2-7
CATSRDGTGYEQYF
TGTGCCACCAGCAGAGATGGGACAGGGTACGAGCAGTACTTC
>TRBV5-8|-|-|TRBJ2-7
CASSLVRYEQYF
TGTGCCAGCAGCTTGGTTCGTTACGAGCAGTACTTC
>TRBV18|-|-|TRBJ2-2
CASSPPTDTGELFF
TGTGCCAGCTCACCCCCGACAGATACCGGGGAGCTGTTTTTT
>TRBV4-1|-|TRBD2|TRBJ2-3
CASSQDFRGGADTQYF
TGCGCCAGCAGCCAAGATTTCCGGGGGGGGGCAGATACGCAGTATTTT
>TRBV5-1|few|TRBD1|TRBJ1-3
CASSPQGGDTIYF
TGCGCCAGCAGCCCCCAGGGGGGAGACACCATATATTTT
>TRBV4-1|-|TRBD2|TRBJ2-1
CASSQVLTSGRSRGEQFF
TGCGCCAGCAGCCAAGTCCTCACTAGCGGGAGGAGTAGAGGGGAGCAGTTCTTC
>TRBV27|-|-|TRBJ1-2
CASIPRILYGYPF
TGTGCCAGCATCCCCAGGATCCTCTATGGCTACCCCTTC
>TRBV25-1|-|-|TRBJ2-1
CASNHRGSYEQFF
TGTGCCAGCAACCATAGGGGGTCTTACGAGCAGTTCTTC
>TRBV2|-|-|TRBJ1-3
CASGADYSGNTIYF
TGTGCCAGCGGGGCAGATTACTCTGGAAACACCATATATTTT
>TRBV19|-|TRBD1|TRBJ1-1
CASSSQGDTEAFF
TGTGCCAGTAGTTCACAGGGGGACACTGAAGCTTTCTTT
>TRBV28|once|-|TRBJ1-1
CASSFSGNTEAFF
TGTGCCAGCAGTTTTTCAGGGAACACTGAAGCTTTCTTT
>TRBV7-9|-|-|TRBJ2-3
CASSPASAFPRADTQYF
TGTGCCAGCAGTCCGGCATCGGCTTTCCCCCGGGCAGATACGCAGTATTTT
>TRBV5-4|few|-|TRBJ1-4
CASSLDQGREKLFF
TGTGCCAGCAGCTTGGACCAGGGTAGGGAAAAACTGTTTTTT
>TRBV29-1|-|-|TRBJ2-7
CSVVVLYEQYF
TGCAGCGTTGTGGTCCTCTACGAGCAGTACTTC
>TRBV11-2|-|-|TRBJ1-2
CASSPLKGGHYGYTF
TGTGCCAGCAGCCCCTTAAAGGGGGGGCACTATGGCTACACCTTC
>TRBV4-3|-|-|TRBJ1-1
CASSPVGEAFF
TGCGCCAGCAGCCCAGTTGGTGAAGCTTTCTTT